This TCR beta chain is drawn from a study of cytomegalovirus exposure and HLA in healthy donors. The J segment lost 1 base and the V segment lost 9 bases, leaving 9 bases of the junction unmatched. The germline V gene encodes CDR1 SNHLY and CDR2 FYNNEI. The length of the CDR3 is 16 residues. Study-level points and caveats: HLA alleles were associated with 15,000 to 20,000 TCR beta sequences in a later analysis at 0.05 false discovery rate. TCR beta chains numbering some 160 were designated cytomegalovirus-associated. Likely technical artifact: a cluster of highly shared sequence variants.

Primers included in the PCR were 60 Vbeta and 13 Jbeta primers. Per the authors' pipeline: A follow-up analysis tallied 86 million or so unique TCR beta chains, about 10 million shared. The assay was immunoSEQ multiplex PCR, and TCRdb's table has in-frame clones only and misses some. V, J and clone size are taken as reported in that table, and D and trimming were inferred from the DNA itself. The table records 150,000 to 200,000 clones, 70% to 90% of them present only once. To note about this clone: Antigen: not known.

This chain connects TRBV2 to TRBJ2-2, with TRBD1 identical over 9 bases. The sample taken for sequencing was PBMCs. This clonotype was obtained from a man younger than 35 in good health and CMV-seropositive. The chain's CDR3 is CASRTGAWGNTGELFF. The CDR3 DNA is TGTGCCAGTAGGACAGGGGCCTGGGGGAACACCGGGGAGCTGTTTTTT.